This is a list of T cell receptor beta chains from one sample in a study of shared clonotypes between healthy human individuals. Sequenced by immunoSEQ multiplex PCR; TCRdb stores in-frame clones only, minus some. The sample lists hundreds of thousands of clones; about 96% were seen once. Sequencing was carried out using naive CD8+ T cells sorted from blood. These receptor sequences come from a woman aged 25 to 39 in good health. The CDR3 runs from the conserved cysteine through the conserved F or W. A D gene is named only where the DNA matches it firmly. Size tells how often a clone was seen (once, few, many) or the class of an expanded clone, and some rows leave it out.

>TRBV9|once|TRBD2|TRBJ2-3
TGTGCCAGCAGCATACTAGCGAGGAGCACAGATACGCAGTATTTT
CASSILARSTDTQYF
>TRBV7-8|.|TRBD2|TRBJ2-1
TGTGCCAGCAGCTTCCTAGCGGGGGACTACAGTGAGCAGTTCTTC
CASSFLAGDYSEQFF
>TRBV2|.|.|TRBJ2-1
TGTGCCAGCAGTGAAAAAGGCAGACTAAATGAGCAGTTCTTC
CASSEKGRLNEQFF
>TRBV5-6|.|.|TRBJ1-3
TGTGCCAGCAGCTTATTAGAGGAAAGTGGTCTACGGACCATATATTTT
CASSLLEESGLRTIYF
>TRBV6-5|.|TRBD2|TRBJ2-1
TGTGCCAGCATTCAAGCGGGAGGGCCGAACAATGAGCAGTTCTTC
CASIQAGGPNNEQFF
>TRBV28|.|.|TRBJ1-1
TGTGCCAGCAGTTTAAACGGACACACTGAAGCTTTCTTT
CASSLNGHTEAFF
>TRBV7-9|.|.|TRBJ2-1
TGTGCCAGCAGCCGAACTCTAGCAAATGAGCAGTTCTTC
CASSRTLANEQFF
>TRBV6-5|.|TRBD2|TRBJ2-7
TGTGCCAGCAGTTTGTCGACTAGCGGGATGTACGAGCAGTACTTC
CASSLSTSGMYEQYF
>TRBV27|.|TRBD1|TRBJ2-7
TGTGCCAGCAGCCCGCTCGACAGGGTGGCCGAGCAGTACTTC
CASSPLDRVAEQYF
>TRBV18|.|TRBD1|TRBJ1-2
TGTGCCAGCTCACCCAACAGGGGGCACGACTATGGCTACACCTTC
CASSPNRGHDYGYTF
>TRBV18|.|.|TRBJ2-7
TGTGCCAGCTCAATGGACTCCTCCTACGAGCAGTACTTC
CASSMDSSYEQYF